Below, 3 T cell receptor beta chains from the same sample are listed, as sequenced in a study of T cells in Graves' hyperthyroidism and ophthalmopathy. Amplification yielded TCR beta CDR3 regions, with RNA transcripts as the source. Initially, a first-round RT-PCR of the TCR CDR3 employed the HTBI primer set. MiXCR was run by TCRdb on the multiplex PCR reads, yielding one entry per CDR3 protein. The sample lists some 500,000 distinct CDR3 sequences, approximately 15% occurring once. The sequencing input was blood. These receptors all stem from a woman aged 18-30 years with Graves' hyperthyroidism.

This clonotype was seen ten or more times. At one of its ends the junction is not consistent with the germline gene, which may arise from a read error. The CDR3 reads CASGLDREGWNEQFF. The CDR3 nucleotides are TGCGCTAGTGGTTTGGACAGGGAAGGCTGGAATGAGCAGTTCTTC. The rearrangement uses TRBV12-5 and TRBJ2-1, with 8 bases lining up with TRBD1. This CDR3 spans 15 amino acids. Per germline, CDR1 LGHNT and CDR2 FRNRAP.

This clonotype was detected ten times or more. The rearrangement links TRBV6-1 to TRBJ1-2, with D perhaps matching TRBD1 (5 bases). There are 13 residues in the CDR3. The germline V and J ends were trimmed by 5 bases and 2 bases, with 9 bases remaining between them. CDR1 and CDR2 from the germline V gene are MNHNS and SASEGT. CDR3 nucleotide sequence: TGTGCCAGCAGTCCCGGGGCCAACTATGGCTACACCTTC. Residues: CASSPGANYGYTF.

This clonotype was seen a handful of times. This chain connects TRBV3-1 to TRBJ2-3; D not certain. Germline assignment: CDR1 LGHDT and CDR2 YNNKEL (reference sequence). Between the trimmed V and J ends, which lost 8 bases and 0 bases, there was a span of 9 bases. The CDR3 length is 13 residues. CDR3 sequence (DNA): TGTGCCAGCTCACGGCAGAGCACAGATACGCAGTATTTT. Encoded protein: CASSRQSTDTQYF.